Shown below are 2 T cell receptor beta chains from a single sample sequenced in a study of spatial heterogeneity in lung cancer. TCRdb processed the 5' RACE reads anew with MiXCR; each CDR3 protein has one entry. The repertoire holds over 10,000 distinct CDR3 sequences, with 3% to 5% as singletons. Specified time point: sample taken at primary tumor resection. Tumor, nontumor lung or frozen PBMC supplied whole RNA, sequenced without sorting. The sequences come from PBMCs, collected at surgery. These receptors were collected from a male donor with early-stage non-small cell lung cancer.

This clonotype was seen a handful of times. This beta chain represents an off-target read in a library built for alpha chains; its size is of limited meaning. The genes are TRBV5-1 and TRBJ2-7; D might be TRBD1 or TRBD2, each matching 6 bases. V dropped 5 bases and J dropped 6 bases, with 21 bases sitting between them. The germline gives CDR1 SGHRS, CDR2 YFSETQ. The CDR3 sequence is 15 residues long. The CDR3: CASRISAGQSAEQYF. The CDR3 DNA sequence: TGCGCCAGCAGAATTTCGGCGGGACAATCCGCCGAGCAGTACTTC.

This clonotype was seen ten or more times. The library was designed around alpha chains, so this beta chain is a stray read whose abundance carries little weight. The rearrangement joins TRBV5-6 to TRBJ2-1; 7 bases are a match to TRBD2. Trimming at V came to 3 bases and at J to 8 bases, leaving 14 bases not matched to a gene. This CDR3 is built from 16 residues. Germline V lookup: CDR1 SGHDT, CDR2 YYEEEE. CDR3 sequence reads: CASSSAGASSIYEQFF. The CDR3 nucleotides read TGTGCCAGCAGCTCCGCGGGAGCCTCCTCTATTTATGAGCAGTTCTTC.